These 9 T cell receptor beta chains were sequenced from one sample in a study of molecular identifiers for immune sequencing clone quantification. In TCRdb, the PCR reads were re-called with MiXCR into one record per CDR3 protein. The table has about 640,000 distinct CDR3 sequences, about 20% seen once. The sample comprised naive CD8+ T cells from blood, with Jurkat cell RNA spiked in. As for subset: FACS-sorted CD8+CD4-CCR7+CD45RA+ naive T cells. All receptors come from a human donor in good health. Some libraries in this study had Jurkat cell RNA spiked in.

Of note for this clonotype: A single base separates this from a much larger clone, so it may be a read error. V usage is TRBV27 and J usage is TRBJ2-7; tentatively, D is TRBD1 or TRBD2 (6 bases each). Deletions cut 6 bases from V and 6 bases from J, with 18 bases between. The germline V gene has CDR1 MNHEY and CDR2 SMNVEV (reference sequence). The CDR3 totals 14 residues. The CDR3 coding sequence is TGTGCCAGCAGGCTGAACGTGGGGGGCCTCGAGCAGTACTTC. As protein: CASRLNVGGLEQYF.

Details on this clonotype: Possible read error: a much larger clone is one base away. The chain couples TRBV6-6 to TRBJ2-3; D not resolved. Looked up from germline, CDR1 is MNHNY and CDR2 is SVGAGI (reference sequence). The CDR3 spans 13 residues. The CDR3 nucleotides read TGTGCCAGCAGTTACGGCAACAAAGATACGCGGTATTTT. It translates to CASSYGNKDTRYF.

This clonotype was counted ten times or more. The chain joins TRBV4-1 to TRBJ1-2, with D possibly being TRBD1 (6 bases). Trimming removed 0 bases at V and 7 bases at J, with 15 bases between. Germline V gives CDR1 MGHRA, CDR2 YSYEKL. This CDR3 contains 15 residues. CDR3 bases: TGCGCCAGCAGCCAAGATCGCTGGGCGGGGGCTGGCTACACCTTC. Its translation: CASSQDRWAGAGYTF.

Many counts were recorded for this clonotype. The CDR3 spells CASSYRGAFVSNEQFF. CDR3 nucleotide sequence: TGTGCCAGCAGTTACCGCGGGGCTTTCGTCTCCAATGAGCAGTTCTTC. The rearrangement uses TRBV6-2 or TRBV6-3 and TRBJ2-1, with D tentatively TRBD2 (6 bases). Trimming shortened V by 2 bases and J by 6 bases, and 17 bases separated the two germline ends. Germline loops: CDR1 MNHEY, CDR2 SVGEGT. The CDR3 sequence is 16 residues long.

At least ten counts were recorded for this clonotype. The chain couples TRBV27 to TRBJ2-3; 8 positions match TRBD2. This CDR3 is 16 amino acids long. CDR1 and CDR2 (germline): MNHEY, SMNVEV (reference sequence). V was pared by 7 bases and J by 5 bases, with 14 bases of the junction left unmatched. The CDR3 loop reads CASTMSGGPLLDTQYF. In DNA form, the CDR3 reads TGTGCCAGCACTATGTCGGGGGGGCCGCTTTTAGATACGCAGTATTTT.

This clonotype showed up just a few times. The chain couples TRBV6-2 or TRBV6-3 to TRBJ2-5, with D possibly TRBD2 on 7 matching bases. Per germline, CDR1 MNHEY and CDR2 SVGEGT. The CDR3 sequence is 17 residues long. The V and J ends lost 6 bases and 5 bases respectively, with 25 bases between them. DNA of the CDR3: TGTGCCAGCAGCCACCTAGGCGGGGGCCCCACGGAGGAGACCCAGTACTTC. Amino acid sequence: CASSHLGGGPTEETQYF.

This clonotype was seen only a few times. This chain connects TRBV29-1 to TRBJ2-1; D perhaps matches TRBD1 (5 bases). Between the trimmed V and J ends, which lost 5 bases and 6 bases, there was a span of 14 bases. This CDR3 has 13 amino acids. Per germline, CDR1 SQVTM and CDR2 ANQGSEA. This CDR3 reads CSVLGHSTNEQFF. The DNA for the CDR3 is TGCAGCGTTCTCGGACATAGCACCAATGAGCAGTTCTTC.

This clonotype was picked up many times. The chain carries TRBV27 and TRBJ2-3, with D possibly being TRBD2 (6 bases). The CDR3 is 16 residues long. Germline V gene lookup returns CDR1 MNHEY and CDR2 SMNVEV (reference sequence). The V end lost 2 bases, the J end lost 1 base, and 13 bases lay between the germline ends. In nucleotides, the CDR3 is TGTGCCAGCAGTTTACTAGCGCCCCTGGGCACAGATACGCAGTATTTT. Its translation: CASSLLAPLGTDTQYF.

This clonotype was detected ten times or more. The chain employs TRBV6-5 and TRBJ2-1, with 10 bases identical to TRBD2. The CDR3 contains 15 residues. Per germline, CDR1 MNHEY and CDR2 SVGAGI. V was clipped by 8 bases and J by 10 bases; unmatched bases: 14. The CDR3 is CASRNGASGSWEQFF. The CDR3 coding sequence is TGTGCCAGCCGGAACGGGGCTAGCGGGAGTTGGGAGCAGTTCTTC.